These T cell receptor beta chains were read from a single sample in a study of cytomegalovirus exposure and HLA in healthy donors. The assay was immunoSEQ multiplex PCR, and TCRdb's table has in-frame clones only and misses some. The sample includes around 150,000 clones, roughly three quarters of them seen just once. Source material: PBMCs. These receptors originate from a male donor in good health and CMV-seropositive. Both conserved end residues are part of each CDR3. D genes are given only for firm matches. A row's size may be missing; if present it is once, few, many or a size class.

CDR3 length,D gene,J gene,clone size,V gene,CDR3 protein,CDR3 DNA
11,-,TRBJ2-5,few,TRBV5-6,CASSFSETQYF,TGTGCCAGCAGCTTCTCGGAGACCCAGTACTTC
12,-,TRBJ2-2,-,TRBV5-1,CASSQRAGELFF,TGCGCCAGCAGCCAGCGGGCCGGGGAGCTGTTTTTT
16,-,TRBJ2-7,-,TRBV18,CASSPTRARSSYEQYF,TGTGCCAGCTCACCAACGAGGGCCCGTAGCTCCTACGAGCAGTACTTC
15,TRBD2,TRBJ2-5,-,TRBV4-1,CASSQKRGGRETQYF,TGCGCCAGCAGCCAAAAGCGGGGGGGCCGGGAGACCCAGTACTTC
12,TRBD1,TRBJ1-1,-,TRBV5-5,CASTGTDTEAFF,TGTGCCAGCACCGGGACAGACACTGAAGCTTTCTTT
19,TRBD2,TRBJ2-2,-,TRBV30,CAWKGVGLAGGWGTGELFF,TGTGCCTGGAAAGGAGTCGGGCTAGCGGGGGGGTGGGGCACCGGGGAGCTGTTTTTT
15,TRBD1,TRBJ2-7,-,TRBV7-9,CASSLEGAITYEQYF,TGTGCCAGCAGCTTAGAGGGGGCGATAACCTACGAGCAGTACTTC
13,-,TRBJ2-2,once,TRBV11-2,CASSLARTGELFF,TGTGCCAGCAGCTTAGCTCGGACCGGGGAGCTGTTTTTT
16,TRBD1,TRBJ1-2,-,TRBV2,CASREPQGTVTYGYTF,TGTGCCAGCAGAGAACCACAGGGGACCGTTACCTATGGCTACACCTTC
17,TRBD2,TRBJ2-2,-,TRBV9,CASSVVGLAGEAGELFF,TGTGCCAGCAGCGTAGTAGGATTAGCGGGGGAGGCCGGGGAGCTGTTTTTT
16,-,TRBJ1-6,once,TRBV30,CAWSFTPGGSDSPLHF,TGTGCCTGGTCCTTCACGCCGGGGGGCAGCGATTCACCCCTCCACTTT
12,-,TRBJ2-2,-,TRBV30,CAWRLGAGELFF,TGTGCCTGGAGGCTCGGAGCCGGGGAGCTGTTTTTT
15,TRBD2,TRBJ2-1,once,TRBV30,CAWRTLAGEHNEQFF,TGTGCCTGGAGAACACTAGCGGGGGAGCACAATGAGCAGTTCTTC
12,-,TRBJ2-2,-,TRBV5-4,CASSLGGGELFF,TGTGCCAGCAGCTTGGGAGGCGGGGAGCTGTTTTTT
15,-,TRBJ2-5,-,TRBV5-6,CASSPLGKAKETQYF,TGTGCCAGCAGCCCCCTCGGGAAGGCGAAAGAGACCCAGTACTTC
13,-,TRBJ2-1,-,TRBV30,CAWSGNSDNEQFF,TGTGCCTGGAGTGGTAACTCTGACAATGAGCAGTTCTTC
13,-,TRBJ2-2,-,TRBV11-2,CATSTPRTGELFF,TGTGCCACCTCGACACCCCGAACCGGGGAGCTGTTTTTT
14,-,TRBJ1-1,-,TRBV10-3,CAIWPGGRFTEAFF,TGTGCCATCTGGCCGGGGGGCAGGTTCACTGAAGCTTTCTTT
16,TRBD2,TRBJ2-5,-,TRBV15,CATSRASGGAGETQYF,TGTGCCACCAGCAGAGCAAGCGGGGGGGCCGGGGAGACCCAGTACTTC
13,TRBD1,TRBJ1-2,-,TRBV5-3,CARDRTGAYGYTF,TGTGCCAGAGACAGGACAGGGGCTTATGGCTACACCTTC
15,TRBD1,TRBJ2-2,-,TRBV6-1,CASSGGQENTGELFF,TGTGCCAGCAGTGGGGGACAGGAGAACACCGGGGAGCTGTTTTTT
13,-,TRBJ2-7,-,TRBV30,CAWSDTPAYEQYF,TGTGCCTGGAGCGATACTCCGGCCTACGAGCAGTACTTC
15,TRBD1,TRBJ1-6,-,TRBV7-9,CASSSLRDRGSPLHF,TGTGCCAGCAGCTCACTTCGGGACAGGGGCTCACCCCTCCACTTT
14,-,TRBJ1-1,few,TRBV2,CASSDWTVNTEAFF,TGTGCCAGCAGCGATTGGACTGTGAACACTGAAGCTTTCTTT
16,TRBD1,TRBJ2-2,once,TRBV7-3,CASSLFGTANTGELFF,TGTGCCAGCAGCCTCTTCGGGACAGCCAACACCGGGGAGCTGTTTTTT
17,-,TRBJ1-1,once,TRBV5-1,CASSWAPETPRDTEAFF,TGCGCCAGCAGCTGGGCCCCAGAGACGCCGAGGGACACTGAAGCTTTCTTT
17,TRBD1,TRBJ2-3,-,TRBV5-4,CASSRTEGATPTDTQYF,TGTGCCAGCAGCCGCACCGAGGGGGCAACCCCCACAGATACGCAGTATTTT
16,-,TRBJ1-2,-,TRBV4-2,CASSQPHTDRNYGYTF,TGTGCCAGCAGCCAGCCGCATACCGACAGAAACTATGGCTACACCTTC
15,-,TRBJ2-3,once,TRBV10-3,CAISESGAATDTQYF,TGTGCCATCAGTGAGTCGGGGGCCGCCACAGATACGCAGTATTTT
14,-,TRBJ2-3,-,TRBV5-1,CASSLRASIDTQYF,TGCGCCAGCAGCCTCAGGGCTTCCATAGATACGCAGTATTTT
18,-,TRBJ1-3,few,TRBV4-1,CASSQDPTGRGAGNTIYF,TGCGCCAGCAGCCAAGACCCAACAGGGAGGGGAGCTGGAAACACCATATATTTT
15,TRBD2,TRBJ2-2,-,TRBV30,CAWSVTGGEAGELFF,TGTGCCTGGAGTGTAACGGGAGGGGAAGCCGGGGAGCTGTTTTTT